The 10 T cell receptor beta chains below come from one sample, sequenced in a study of CD8 T cells in ankylosing spondylitis. TCRdb reprocessed the 5' RACE reads with MiXCR, giving one entry per CDR3 protein. This table holds a few hundred thousand distinct CDR3 sequences, approximately 22% found once. Input material: blood, either unsorted or a sorted T cell fraction (not recorded which). Every receptor here comes from a male donor with ankylosing spondylitis or in good health (not recorded which).

This CDR3 reads CASSLGYPSTDTQYF. CDR3 nucleotides: TGTGCCAGCAGTTTGGGATATCCTAGCACAGATACGCAGTATTTT. The V call is TRBV27, the J call TRBJ2-3; D is ambiguous. With 3 bases removed from V and 0 bases from J, the gap between germline ends came to 10 bases. Germline-derived CDR1 and CDR2 are MNHEY and SMNVEV (reference sequence). The CDR3 has 15 amino acids.

This chain joins TRBV7-2 and TRBJ2-3; the match to TRBD2 covers 10 bases. Germline CDR1 is SGHTA and CDR2 is FQGNSA. This CDR3 is 15 amino acids long. Losses at the gene ends were 5 bases for V and 5 bases for J; bases not matched to a gene: 7. CDR3 in amino acids: CASSHTSGVLDTQYF. The CDR3 region has the DNA TGTGCCAGCAGCCACACTAGCGGGGTTTTAGATACGCAGTATTTT. The variable domain in full, with the rest retrieved from reference TRBV7-2 and TRBJ2-3, is GAGVSQSPSNKVTEKGKDVELRCDPISGHTALYWYRQSLGQGLEFLIYFQGNSAPDKSGLPSDRFSAERTGGSVSTLTIQRTQQEDSAVYLCASSHTSGVLDTQYFGPGTRLTVL.

This chain uses TRBV5-1 with TRBJ2-7; D is unclear. The germline V gene encodes CDR1 SGHRS and CDR2 YFSETQ. The CDR3 totals 14 residues. Between the trimmed V and J ends, which lost 0 bases and 3 bases, there was a span of 10 bases. The DNA of the CDR3 is TGCGCCAGCAGCTTGGGGGCAGGATACTACGAGCAGTACTTC. This codes for CASSLGAGYYEQYF.

This clonotype was found once. This sequence joins TRBV7-9 and TRBJ2-6; 7 bases agree with TRBD1. V lost 5 bases and J lost 4; bases outside the gene matches: 8. This CDR3 contains 16 residues. Germline CDR1 SEHNR, CDR2 FQNEAQ (reference sequence). The CDR3: CASSPQQGWGANVLTF. CDR3 bases: TGTGCCAGCAGCCCACAACAGGGGTGGGGGGCCAACGTCCTGACTTTC. Based on the CDR3 plus reference TRBV7-9 and TRBJ2-6, the full variable domain is DTGVSQNPRHKITKRGQNVTFRCDPISEHNRLYWYRQTLGQGPEFLTYFQNEAQLEKSRLLSDRFSAERPKGSFSTLEIQRTEQGDSAMYLCASSPQQGWGANVLTFGAGSRLTVL.

This chain joins TRBV12-3 or TRBV12-4 and TRBJ1-5, with unresolved D. The CDR3 is 15 amino acids. V was trimmed by 4 bases and J by 0 bases, leaving 10 bases between them. The CDR3 DNA is TGTGCCAGCAGTTCCGAAGATGATAGCAATCAGCCCCAGCATTTT. It is translated as CASSSEDDSNQPQHF.

This chain connects TRBV7-8 to TRBJ2-1; D may be TRBD2 (5 bases). Germline CDR1 is SGHVS and CDR2 is FQNEAQ. The CDR3 length is 15 residues. V was pared by 6 bases and J by 8 bases, with 20 bases between. CDR3 bases: TGTGCCAGCAGAACCGGGCCGCCCCCCGGGGATGAGCAGTTCTTC. Protein: CASRTGPPPGDEQFF. Combining the CDR3 with reference TRBV7-8 and TRBJ2-1 gives the whole variable domain GAGVSQSPRYKVAKRGQDVALRCDPISGHVSLFWYQQALGQGPEFLTYFQNEAQLDKSGLPSDRFFAERPEGSVSTLKIQRTQQEDSAVYLCASRTGPPPGDEQFFGPGTRLTVL.

CDR3 sequence reads: CSVRTESYGYTF. CDR3 coding DNA: TGCAGCGTGAGGACAGAGAGCTATGGCTACACCTTC. This chain joins TRBV29-1 and TRBJ1-2; a weak D match, TRBD1 (6 bases). This CDR3 has 12 residues. The V gene lost 6 bases and the J gene lost 4 bases, with 12 bases spanning the gap. Germline assignment: CDR1 SQVTM and CDR2 ANQGSEA.

The rearrangement joins TRBV10-3 to TRBJ2-7; a weak D match, TRBD1 (5 bases). This CDR3 is built from 14 residues. Germline loops: CDR1 ENHRY, CDR2 SYGVKD. V was shortened by 8 bases and J by 0 bases, with 14 bases between the two germline ends. CDR3 coding DNA: TGTGCCATCCAGGCAGGGTCAAGCTCCTACGAGCAGTACTTC. Amino acid sequence: CAIQAGSSSYEQYF.

V usage is TRBV5-6 and J usage is TRBJ1-1; TRBD1 agrees at 8 bases. Unmatched junction bases numbered 6, after V lost 0 bases and J lost 11 bases. Germline-derived CDR1 and CDR2 are SGHDT and YYEEEE. The CDR3 has 13 amino acids. The CDR3 DNA sequence: TGTGCCAGCAGCTTGGAGGCAGGGGGCCGGGCTTTCTTT. It encodes CASSLEAGGRAFF.

The rearrangement uses TRBV7-9 and TRBJ1-5; 7 nucleotides line up with TRBD1. The CDR3 totals 14 residues. Germline assignment: CDR1 SEHNR and CDR2 FQNEAQ (reference sequence). J gave up 7 bases and V 5 bases, and 8 bases lay outside the gene matches. CDR3 sequence reads: CASSTGGGGQPQHF. In DNA, the CDR3 is TGTGCCAGCAGCACCGGAGGGGGCGGGCAGCCCCAGCATTTT.